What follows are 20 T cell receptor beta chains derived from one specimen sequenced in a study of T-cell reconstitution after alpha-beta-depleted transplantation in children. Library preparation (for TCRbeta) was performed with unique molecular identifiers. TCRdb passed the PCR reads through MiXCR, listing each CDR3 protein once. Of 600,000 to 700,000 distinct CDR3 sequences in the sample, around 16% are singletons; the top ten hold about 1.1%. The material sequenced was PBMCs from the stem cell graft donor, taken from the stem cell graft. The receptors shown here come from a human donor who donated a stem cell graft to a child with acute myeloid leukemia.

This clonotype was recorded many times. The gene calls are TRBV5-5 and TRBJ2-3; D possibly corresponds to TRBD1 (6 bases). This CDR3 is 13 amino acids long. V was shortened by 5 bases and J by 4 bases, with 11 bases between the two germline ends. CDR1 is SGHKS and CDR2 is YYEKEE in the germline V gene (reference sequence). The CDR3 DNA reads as TGTGCCAGCAGTTCTCAGGGGTCAGATACGCAGTATTTT. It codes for CASSSQGSDTQYF.

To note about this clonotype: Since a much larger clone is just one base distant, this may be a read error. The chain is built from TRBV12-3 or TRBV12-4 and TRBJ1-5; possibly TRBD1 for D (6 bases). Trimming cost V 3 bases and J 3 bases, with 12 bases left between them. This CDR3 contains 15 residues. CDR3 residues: CASSLADRVNQPQHF. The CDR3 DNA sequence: TGTGCCAGCAGTTTGGCGGACAGAGTCAATCAGCCCCAGCATTTT.

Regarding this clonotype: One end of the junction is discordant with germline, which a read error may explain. In DNA form, the CDR3 reads TGTGCCAGCAGAGCCCAGACAGGGGTAAGCAATCAGCTCCAGCATTTT. Amino acid sequence: CASRAQTGVSNQLQHF. V gene TRBV12-3 or TRBV12-4 combines with J gene TRBJ1-5; 8 bases line up with TRBD1. The CDR3 length is 16 residues.

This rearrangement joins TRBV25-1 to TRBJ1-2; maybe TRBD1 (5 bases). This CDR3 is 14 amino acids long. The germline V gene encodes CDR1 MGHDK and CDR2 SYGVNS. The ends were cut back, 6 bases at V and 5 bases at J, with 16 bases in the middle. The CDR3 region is CASSDPGPEYGYTF. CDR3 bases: TGTGCCAGCAGCGACCCGGGGCCGGAATATGGCTACACCTTC.

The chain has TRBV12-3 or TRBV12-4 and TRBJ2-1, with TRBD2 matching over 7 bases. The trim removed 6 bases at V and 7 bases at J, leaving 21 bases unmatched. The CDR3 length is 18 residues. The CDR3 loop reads CASSILLHSGTKGNEQFF. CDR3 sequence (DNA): TGTGCCAGCAGCATCCTCCTTCACTCCGGGACTAAGGGGAATGAGCAGTTCTTC.

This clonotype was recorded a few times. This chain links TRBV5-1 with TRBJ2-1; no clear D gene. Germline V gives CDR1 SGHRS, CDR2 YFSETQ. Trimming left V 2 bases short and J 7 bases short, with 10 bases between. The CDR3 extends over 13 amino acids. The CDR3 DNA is TGCGCCAGCAGCTTCGGTCCTCCAAATGAGCAGTTCTTC. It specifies CASSFGPPNEQFF. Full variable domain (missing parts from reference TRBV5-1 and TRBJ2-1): KAGVTQTPRYLIKTRGQQVTLSCSPISGHRSVSWYQQTPGQGLQFLFEYFSETQRNKGNFPGRFSGRQFSNSRSEMNVSTLELGDSALYLCASSFGPPNEQFFGPGTRLTVL.

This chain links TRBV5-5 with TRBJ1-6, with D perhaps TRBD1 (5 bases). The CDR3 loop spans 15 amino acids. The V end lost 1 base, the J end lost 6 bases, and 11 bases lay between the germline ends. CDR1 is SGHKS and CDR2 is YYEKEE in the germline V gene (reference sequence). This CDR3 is CASSLRGVSNSPLHF. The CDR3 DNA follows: TGTGCCAGCAGCTTGAGGGGAGTAAGTAATTCACCCCTCCACTTT. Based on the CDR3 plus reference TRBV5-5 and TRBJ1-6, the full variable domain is DAGVTQSPTHLIKTRGQQVTLRCSPISGHKSVSWYQQVLGQGPQFIFQYYEKEERGRGNFPDRFSARQFPNYSSELNVNALLLGDSALYLCASSLRGVSNSPLHFGNGTRLTVT.

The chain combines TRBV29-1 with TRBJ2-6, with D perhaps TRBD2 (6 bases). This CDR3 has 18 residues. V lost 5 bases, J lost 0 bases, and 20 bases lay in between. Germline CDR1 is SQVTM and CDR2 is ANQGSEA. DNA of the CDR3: TGCAGCGTTCCGTCCGGGGGACTGCCCGTCTCTGGGGCCAACGTCCTGACTTTC. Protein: CSVPSGGLPVSGANVLTF.

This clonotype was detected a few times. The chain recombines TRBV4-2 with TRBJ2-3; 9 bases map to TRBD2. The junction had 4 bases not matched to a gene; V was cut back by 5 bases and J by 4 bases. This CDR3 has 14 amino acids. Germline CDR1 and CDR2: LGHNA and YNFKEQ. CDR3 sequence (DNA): TGTGCCAGCAGCGGCGGGGGGGCCTCAGATACGCAGTATTTT. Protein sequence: CASSGGGASDTQYF.

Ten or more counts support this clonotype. CDR3 nucleotides: TGCAGTGCTAGAGTAGGGACACTTAGCGGGGGGATCTCCTACAATGAGCAGTTCTTC. It codes for CSARVGTLSGGISYNEQFF. The chain couples TRBV20-1 to TRBJ2-1; 10 positions match TRBD2. CDR3 length: 19 residues. V dropped 1 base and J dropped 0; count of bases not matched to a gene: 12. Germline CDR1 reads DFQATT; CDR2 reads SNEGSKA (reference sequence).

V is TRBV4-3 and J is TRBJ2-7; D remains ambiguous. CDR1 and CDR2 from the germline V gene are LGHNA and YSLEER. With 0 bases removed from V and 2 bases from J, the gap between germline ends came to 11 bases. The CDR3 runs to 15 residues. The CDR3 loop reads CASSQESSITYEQYF. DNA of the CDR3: TGCGCCAGCAGCCAAGAGAGTAGTATCACCTACGAGCAGTACTTC.

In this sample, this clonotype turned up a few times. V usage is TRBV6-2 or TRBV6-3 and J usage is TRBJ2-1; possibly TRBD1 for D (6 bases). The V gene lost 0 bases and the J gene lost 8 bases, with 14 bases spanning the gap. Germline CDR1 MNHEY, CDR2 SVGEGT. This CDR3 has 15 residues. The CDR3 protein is CASSYSNRVGDEQFF. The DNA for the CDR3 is TGTGCCAGCAGTTACTCGAACAGGGTTGGGGATGAGCAGTTCTTC.

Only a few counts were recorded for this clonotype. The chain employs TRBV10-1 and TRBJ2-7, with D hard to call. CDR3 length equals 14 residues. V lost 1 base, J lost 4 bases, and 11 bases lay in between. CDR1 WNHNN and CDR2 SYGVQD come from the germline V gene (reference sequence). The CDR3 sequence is CASSELKVGYEQYV. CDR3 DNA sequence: TGCGCCAGCAGTGAGTTGAAGGTGGGGTACGAGCAGTACGTC.

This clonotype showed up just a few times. The CDR3 DNA is TGTGCCAGCACCCAGGGGTATCAGCCCCAGCATTTT. Its protein product is CASTQGYQPQHF. The V and J genes are TRBV12-3 or TRBV12-4 and TRBJ1-5, with D perhaps TRBD1 (6 bases). The V end lost 7 bases, the J end lost 5 bases, and 9 bases lay between the germline ends. CDR3 length: 12 amino acids.

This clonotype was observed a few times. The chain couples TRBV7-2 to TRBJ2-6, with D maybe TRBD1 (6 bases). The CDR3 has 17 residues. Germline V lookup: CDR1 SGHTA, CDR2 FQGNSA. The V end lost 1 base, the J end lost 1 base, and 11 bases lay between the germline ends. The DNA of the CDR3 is TGTGCCAGCAGCTTAGGAGACAGGATATCTGGGGCCAACGTCCTGACTTTC. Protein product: CASSLGDRISGANVLTF.

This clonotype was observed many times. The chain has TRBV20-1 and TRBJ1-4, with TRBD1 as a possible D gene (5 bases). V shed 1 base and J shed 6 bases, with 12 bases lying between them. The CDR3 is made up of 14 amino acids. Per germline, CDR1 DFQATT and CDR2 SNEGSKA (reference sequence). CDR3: CSARVGDGDEKLFF. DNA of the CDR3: TGCAGTGCTAGAGTAGGGGACGGGGATGAAAAACTGTTTTTT.

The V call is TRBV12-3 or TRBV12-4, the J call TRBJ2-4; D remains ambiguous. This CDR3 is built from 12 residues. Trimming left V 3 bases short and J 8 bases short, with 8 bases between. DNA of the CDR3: TGTGCCAGCAGTTTTACGTCCGACATTCAGTACTTC. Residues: CASSFTSDIQYF.

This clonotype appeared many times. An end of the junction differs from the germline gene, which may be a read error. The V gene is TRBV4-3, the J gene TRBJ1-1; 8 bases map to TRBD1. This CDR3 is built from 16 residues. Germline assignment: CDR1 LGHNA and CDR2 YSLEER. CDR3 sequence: CASSQEVYRGNAEAFF. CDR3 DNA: TGCGCCAGCAGCCAGGAAGTTTACAGGGGGAACGCTGAAGCTTTCTTT.

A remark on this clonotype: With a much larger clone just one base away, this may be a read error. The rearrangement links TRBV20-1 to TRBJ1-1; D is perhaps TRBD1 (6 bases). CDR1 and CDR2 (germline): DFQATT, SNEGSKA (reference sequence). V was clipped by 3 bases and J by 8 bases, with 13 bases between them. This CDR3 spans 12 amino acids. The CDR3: CSARSRGQEAFF. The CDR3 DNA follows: TGCAGTGCTAGGTCACGGGGGCAGGAAGCTTTCTTT.

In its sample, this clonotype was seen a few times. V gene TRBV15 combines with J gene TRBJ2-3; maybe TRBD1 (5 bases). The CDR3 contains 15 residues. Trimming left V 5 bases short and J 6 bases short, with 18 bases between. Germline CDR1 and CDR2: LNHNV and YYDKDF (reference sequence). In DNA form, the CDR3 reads TGTGCCACCAGCCTCACGGAGACAAACAGGGATACGCAGTATTTT. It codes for CATSLTETNRDTQYF.